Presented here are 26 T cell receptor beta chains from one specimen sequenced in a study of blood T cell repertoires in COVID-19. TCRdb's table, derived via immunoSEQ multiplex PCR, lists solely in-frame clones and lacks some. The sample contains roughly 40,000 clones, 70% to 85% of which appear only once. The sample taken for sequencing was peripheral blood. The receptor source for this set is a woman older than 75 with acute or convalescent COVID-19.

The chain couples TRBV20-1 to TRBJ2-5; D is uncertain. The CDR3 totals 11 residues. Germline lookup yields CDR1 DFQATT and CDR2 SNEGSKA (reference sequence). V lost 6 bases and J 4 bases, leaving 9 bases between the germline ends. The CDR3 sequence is CSAALRETQYF. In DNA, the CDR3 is TGCAGTGCCGCCCTGAGAGAGACCCAGTACTTC.

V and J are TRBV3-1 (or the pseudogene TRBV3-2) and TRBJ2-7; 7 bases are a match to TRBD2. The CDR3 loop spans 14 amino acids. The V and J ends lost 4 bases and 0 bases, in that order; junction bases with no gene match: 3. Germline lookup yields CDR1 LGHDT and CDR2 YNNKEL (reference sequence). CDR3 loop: CASSPSGNSYEQYF. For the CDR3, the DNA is TGTGCCAGCAGCCCGAGCGGGAACTCCTACGAGCAGTACTTC.

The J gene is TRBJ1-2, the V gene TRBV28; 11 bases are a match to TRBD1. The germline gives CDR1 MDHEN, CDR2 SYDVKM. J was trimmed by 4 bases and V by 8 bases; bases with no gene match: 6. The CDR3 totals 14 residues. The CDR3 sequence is CASRTGGASYGYTF. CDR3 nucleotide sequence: TGTGCCAGCCGGACAGGGGGCGCCAGCTATGGCTACACCTTC.

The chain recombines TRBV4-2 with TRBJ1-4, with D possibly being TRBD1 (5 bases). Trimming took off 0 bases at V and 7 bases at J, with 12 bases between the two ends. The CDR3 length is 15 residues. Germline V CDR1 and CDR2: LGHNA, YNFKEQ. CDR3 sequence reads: CASSQDPQGSEKLFF. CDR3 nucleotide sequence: TGTGCCAGCAGCCAAGATCCCCAGGGAAGTGAAAAACTGTTTTTT.

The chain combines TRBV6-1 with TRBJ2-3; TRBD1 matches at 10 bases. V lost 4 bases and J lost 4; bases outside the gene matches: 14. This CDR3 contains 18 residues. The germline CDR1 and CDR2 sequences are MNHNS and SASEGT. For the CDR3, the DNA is TGTGCCAGCAGTGGGATCCGGGACAGGGGAATGAGGGCAGATACGCAGTATTTT. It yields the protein CASSGIRDRGMRADTQYF.

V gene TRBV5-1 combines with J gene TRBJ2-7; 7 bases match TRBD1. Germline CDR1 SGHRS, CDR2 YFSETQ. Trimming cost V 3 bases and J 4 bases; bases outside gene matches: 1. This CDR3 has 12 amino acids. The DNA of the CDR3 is TGCGCCAGCAGCTCACAGGGGTACGAGCAGTACTTC. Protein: CASSSQGYEQYF.

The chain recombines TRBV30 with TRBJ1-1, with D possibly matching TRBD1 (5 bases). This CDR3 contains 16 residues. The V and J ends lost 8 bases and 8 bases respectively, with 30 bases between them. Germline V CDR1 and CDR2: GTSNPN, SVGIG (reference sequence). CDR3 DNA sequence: TGTGCCGCCCGGTTCGCGACAGAGCCGACGACGAAAGAAGCTTTCTTT. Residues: CAARFATEPTTKEAFF.

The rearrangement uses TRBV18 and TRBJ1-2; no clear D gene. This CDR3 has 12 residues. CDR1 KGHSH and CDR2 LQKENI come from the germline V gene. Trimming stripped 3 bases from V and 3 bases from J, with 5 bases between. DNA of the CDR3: TGTGCCAGCTCACCCGGTGACTATGGCTACACCTTC. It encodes CASSPGDYGYTF.

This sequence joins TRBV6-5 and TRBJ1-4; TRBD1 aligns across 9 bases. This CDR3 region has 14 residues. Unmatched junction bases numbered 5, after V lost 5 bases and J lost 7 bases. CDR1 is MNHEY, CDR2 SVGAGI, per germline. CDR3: CASSTTGGSEKLFF. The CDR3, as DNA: TGTGCCAGCAGTACTACAGGGGGCTCTGAAAAACTGTTTTTT.

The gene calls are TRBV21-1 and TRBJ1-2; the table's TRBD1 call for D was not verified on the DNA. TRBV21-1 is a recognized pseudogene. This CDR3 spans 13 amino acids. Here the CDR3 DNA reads TGTGCCAGCGAACAGGTGGATAACTATGGCTACACCTTC. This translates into CASEQVDNYGYTF.

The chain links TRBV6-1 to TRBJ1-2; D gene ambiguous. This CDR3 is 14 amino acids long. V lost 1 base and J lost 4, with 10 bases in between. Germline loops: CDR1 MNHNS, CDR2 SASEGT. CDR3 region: CASSEGGGSYGYTF. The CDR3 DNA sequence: TGTGCCAGCAGTGAAGGGGGAGGTTCCTATGGCTACACCTTC.

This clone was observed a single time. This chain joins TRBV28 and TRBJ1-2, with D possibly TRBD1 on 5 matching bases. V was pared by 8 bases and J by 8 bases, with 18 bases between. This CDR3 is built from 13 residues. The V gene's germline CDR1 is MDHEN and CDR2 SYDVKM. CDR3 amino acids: CASHPGYRGGYTF. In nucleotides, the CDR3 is TGTGCCAGCCACCCAGGTTATCGGGGGGGCTACACCTTC.

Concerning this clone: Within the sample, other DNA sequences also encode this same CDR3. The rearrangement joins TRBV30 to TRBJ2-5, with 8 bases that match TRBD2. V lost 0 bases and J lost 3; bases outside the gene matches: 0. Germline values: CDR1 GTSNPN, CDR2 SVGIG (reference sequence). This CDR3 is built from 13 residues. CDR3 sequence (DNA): TGTGCCTGGAGTGTACTAGCGGAAGAGACCCAGTACTTC. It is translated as CAWSVLAEETQYF.

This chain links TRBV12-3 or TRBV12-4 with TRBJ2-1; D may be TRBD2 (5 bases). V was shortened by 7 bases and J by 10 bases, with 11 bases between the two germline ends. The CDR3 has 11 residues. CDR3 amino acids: CASTSSGEQFF. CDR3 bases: TGTGCCAGCACCTCGAGCGGAGAGCAGTTCTTC.

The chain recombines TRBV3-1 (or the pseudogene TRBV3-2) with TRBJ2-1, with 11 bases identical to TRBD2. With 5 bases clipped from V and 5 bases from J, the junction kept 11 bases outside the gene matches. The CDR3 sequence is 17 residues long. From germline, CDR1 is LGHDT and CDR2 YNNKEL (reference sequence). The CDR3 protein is CASSMGETSGTNNEQFF. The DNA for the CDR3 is TGTGCCAGCAGCATGGGGGAGACTAGCGGGACCAACAATGAGCAGTTCTTC.

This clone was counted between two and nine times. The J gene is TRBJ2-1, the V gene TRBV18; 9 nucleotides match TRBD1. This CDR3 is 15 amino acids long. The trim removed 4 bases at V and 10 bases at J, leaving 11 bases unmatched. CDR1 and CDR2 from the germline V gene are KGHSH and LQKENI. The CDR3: CASSLIPQGAREQFF. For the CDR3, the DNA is TGTGCCAGCTCACTTATCCCACAGGGGGCGAGGGAGCAGTTCTTC.

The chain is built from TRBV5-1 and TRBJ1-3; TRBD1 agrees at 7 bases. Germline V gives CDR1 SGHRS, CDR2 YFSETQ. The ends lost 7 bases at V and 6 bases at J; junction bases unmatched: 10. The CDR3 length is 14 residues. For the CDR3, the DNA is TGCGCCAGCGCCTTTGACAGGGCTGAAAACACCATATATTTT. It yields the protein CASAFDRAENTIYF.

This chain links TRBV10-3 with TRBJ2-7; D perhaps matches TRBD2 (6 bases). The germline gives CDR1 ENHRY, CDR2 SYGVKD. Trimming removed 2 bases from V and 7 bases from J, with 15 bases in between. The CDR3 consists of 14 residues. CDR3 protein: CAISETGTRWEQYF. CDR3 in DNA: TGTGCCATCAGTGAGACCGGGACTCGGTGGGAGCAGTACTTC.

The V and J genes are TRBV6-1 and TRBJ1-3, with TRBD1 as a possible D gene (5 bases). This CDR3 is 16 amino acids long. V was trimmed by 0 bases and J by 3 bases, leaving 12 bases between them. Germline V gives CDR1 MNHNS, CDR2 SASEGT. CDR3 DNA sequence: TGTGCCAGCAGTGAAGCCCTCGTAGGGGTTGGAAACACCATATATTTT. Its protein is CASSEALVGVGNTIYF.

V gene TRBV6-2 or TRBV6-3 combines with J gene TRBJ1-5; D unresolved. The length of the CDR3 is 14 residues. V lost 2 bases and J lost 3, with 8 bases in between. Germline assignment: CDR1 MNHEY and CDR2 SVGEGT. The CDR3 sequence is CASSYAGSNQPQHF. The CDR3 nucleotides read TGTGCCAGCAGTTACGCAGGCTCCAATCAGCCCCAGCATTTT.

CDR3 loop: CASSSTGGRSSTEAFF. DNA of the CDR3: TGCGCCAGCAGCTCTACAGGGGGCCGGTCGAGCACTGAAGCTTTCTTT. The chain has TRBV5-1 and TRBJ1-1; 9 positions agree with TRBD1. Per the germline V gene, CDR1 is SGHRS and CDR2 is YFSETQ. The CDR3 runs to 16 residues. Trimming cost V 3 bases and J 4 bases; bases outside gene matches: 10.

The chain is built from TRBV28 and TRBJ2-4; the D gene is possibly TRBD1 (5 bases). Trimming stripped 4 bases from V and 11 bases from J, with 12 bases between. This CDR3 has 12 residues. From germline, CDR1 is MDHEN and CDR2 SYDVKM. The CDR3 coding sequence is TGTGCCAGCAGTTCCTCCCTGGGGCTTCAGTACTTC. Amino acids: CASSSSLGLQYF.

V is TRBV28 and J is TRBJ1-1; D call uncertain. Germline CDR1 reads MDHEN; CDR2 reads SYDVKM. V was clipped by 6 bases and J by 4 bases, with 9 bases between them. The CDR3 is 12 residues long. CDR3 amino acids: CASRRVVTEAFF. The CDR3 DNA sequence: TGTGCCAGCAGGAGGGTGGTCACTGAAGCTTTCTTT.

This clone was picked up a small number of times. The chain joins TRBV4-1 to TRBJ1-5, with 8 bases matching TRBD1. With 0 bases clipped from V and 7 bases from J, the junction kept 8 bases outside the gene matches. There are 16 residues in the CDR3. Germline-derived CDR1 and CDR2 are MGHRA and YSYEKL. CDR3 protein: CASSQEDRASGQPQHF. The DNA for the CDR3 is TGCGCCAGCAGCCAAGAGGACAGGGCAAGCGGACAGCCCCAGCATTTT.

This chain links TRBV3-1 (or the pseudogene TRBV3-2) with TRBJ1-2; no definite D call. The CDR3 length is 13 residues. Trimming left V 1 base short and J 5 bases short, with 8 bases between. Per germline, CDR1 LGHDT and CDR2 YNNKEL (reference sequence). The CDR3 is CASSQVAGYGYTF. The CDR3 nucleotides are TGTGCCAGCAGCCAAGTGGCAGGATATGGCTACACCTTC.

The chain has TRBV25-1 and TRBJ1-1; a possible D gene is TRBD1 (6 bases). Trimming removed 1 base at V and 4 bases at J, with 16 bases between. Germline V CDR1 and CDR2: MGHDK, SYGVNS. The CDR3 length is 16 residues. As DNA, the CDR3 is TGTGCCAGCAGTGAATCGGGCAGGGGTGTCTTCACTGAAGCTTTCTTT. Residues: CASSESGRGVFTEAFF.